This TCR beta chain was captured by sequencing in a study of T cell changes during pregnancy in multiple sclerosis. V lost 5 bases and J lost 6; bases outside the gene matches: 5. Germline CDR1 is MNHEY and CDR2 is SMNVEV (reference sequence). This CDR3 contains 14 residues. TCRdb keeps only in-frame clones here, not all; method: immunoSEQ multiplex PCR. In the table there are tens of thousands of clones, around 93% of which are singletons. This TCR derives from a female donor with multiple sclerosis, enrolled in a pregnancy study. The sample consisted of CD8+ T cells from peripheral blood mononuclear cells, taken in the second trimester of pregnancy. The V gene is TRBV27, the J gene TRBJ2-3; 10 bases are a match to TRBD2. This CDR3 is CASSLLAGWDTQYF. The CDR3 nucleotides are TGTGCCAGCAGTCTACTAGCGGGGTGGGATACGCAGTATTTT.